These 10 T cell receptor beta chains originate from one sample sequenced in a study of T cell responses to AZD1222 COVID-19 vaccine. Sequencing was performed with immunoSEQ multiplex PCR; in TCRdb, only in-frame clones are kept and a portion is missing. The sample has around 99,000 clones; about 85% are singletons. Sequencing was performed on peripheral blood, taken 28 days after the second AZD1222 dose. These receptors were taken from an adult who received the AZD1222 COVID-19 vaccine.

V and J are TRBV5-1 and TRBJ2-5, with 11 bases identical to TRBD1. The junction had 6 bases not matched to a gene; V was cut back by 7 bases and J by 4 bases. Germline-derived CDR1 and CDR2 are SGHRS and YFSETQ. The CDR3 spans 14 residues. CDR3 sequence (DNA): TGCGCCAGCTCCCCGGGACAGGGGGGAGAGACCCAGTACTTC. This codes for CASSPGQGGETQYF.

The rearrangement joins TRBV19 to TRBJ1-6, with no clear D. V lost 10 bases and J 8 bases, leaving 21 bases between the germline ends. The CDR3 covers 15 residues. Germline V gene lookup returns CDR1 LNHDA and CDR2 SQIVND (reference sequence). CDR3 sequence reads: CATSPAAGKYSPLHF. The DNA for the CDR3 is TGTGCCACCTCCCCGGCGGCGGGGAAGTATTCACCCCTCCACTTT.

This clone appeared a single time. CDR3: CASSSRQGGINEKLFF. The CDR3 DNA is TGTGCCAGCAGTTCCCGACAGGGAGGAATCAATGAAAAACTGTTTTTT. This chain uses TRBV28 with TRBJ1-4; 7 nucleotides align to TRBD1. This CDR3 comprises 16 residues. CDR1 is MDHEN, CDR2 SYDVKM, per germline. J lost 5 bases, V lost 4 bases, and 10 bases had no gene match.

V and J are TRBV6-5 and TRBJ1-3; possible D gene TRBD1, 5 bases. The CDR3 consists of 15 residues. Trimming pared 6 bases from V and 0 bases from J, leaving 12 bases between. The germline V gene encodes CDR1 MNHEY and CDR2 SVGAGI. The CDR3 sequence: CASRGGLGSGNTIYF. The CDR3, as DNA: TGTGCCAGCAGGGGGGGTTTGGGCTCTGGAAACACCATATATTTT.

V is TRBV4-1 and J is TRBJ1-5, with D perhaps TRBD1 (5 bases). The germline CDR1 and CDR2 sequences are MGHRA and YSYEKL. The V end lost 1 base, the J end lost 7 bases, and 11 bases lay between the germline ends. CDR3 length: 14 residues. The CDR3 loop is CASSQGAGRQPQHF. The CDR3 nucleotides read TGCGCCAGCAGCCAAGGGGCAGGGCGACAGCCCCAGCATTTT.

The DNA of the CDR3 is TGCGCCAGCAGCTTGGACAAACTAGAAGGTGAGCAGTTCTTC. Its protein is CASSLDKLEGEQFF. The chain is built from TRBV5-1 and TRBJ2-1, with D tentatively TRBD2 (5 bases). CDR3 length: 14 amino acids. Trimming took off 0 bases at V and 9 bases at J, with 13 bases between the two ends. Per the germline V gene, CDR1 is SGHRS and CDR2 is YFSETQ.

The chain combines TRBV7-9 with TRBJ1-1; D unclear. Germline V lookup: CDR1 SEHNR, CDR2 FQNEAQ (reference sequence). The V end lost 1 base, the J end lost 0 bases, and 9 bases lay between the germline ends. This CDR3 is built from 15 residues. Here the CDR3 reads CASSLGEAMNTEAFF. Written as DNA, the CDR3 is TGTGCCAGCAGCTTAGGGGAGGCCATGAACACTGAAGCTTTCTTT.

There are a few counts of this clone. The V gene is TRBV28, the J gene TRBJ2-2, with D perhaps TRBD2 (5 bases). CDR3 length: 14 amino acids. Germline V gives CDR1 MDHEN, CDR2 SYDVKM. The V gene lost 2 bases and the J gene lost 4 bases, with 8 bases spanning the gap. The CDR3, as DNA: TGTGCCAGCAGTTTAACGGGGATCACCGGGGAGCTGTTTTTT. It specifies CASSLTGITGELFF. Full variable domain (rest looked up from reference TRBV28 and TRBJ2-2): DVKVTQSSRYLVKRTGEKVFLECVQDMDHENMFWYRQDPGLGLRLIYFSYDVKMKEKGDIPEGYSVSREKKERFSLILESASTNQTSMYLCASSLTGITGELFFGEGSRLTVL.

The gene calls are TRBV19 and TRBJ1-2, with D possibly matching TRBD1 (6 bases). Germline assignment: CDR1 LNHDA and CDR2 SQIVND (reference sequence). Trimming pared 5 bases from V and 8 bases from J, leaving 21 bases between. This CDR3 is built from 15 residues. DNA of the CDR3: TGTGCCAGTAGTGCGGGCGAATACAGGGCCCGCGGCTACACCTTC. It is translated as CASSAGEYRARGYTF.

The V call is TRBV4-3, the J call TRBJ2-2; D might be TRBD1 or TRBD2, each matching 6 bases. Germline assignment: CDR1 LGHNA and CDR2 YSLEER. This CDR3 contains 15 residues. V was pared by 0 bases and J by 2 bases, with 7 bases between. The CDR3 loop is CASSQDGGNTGELFF. The CDR3 nucleotides are TGCGCCAGCAGCCAAGACGGGGGCAACACCGGGGAGCTGTTTTTT.